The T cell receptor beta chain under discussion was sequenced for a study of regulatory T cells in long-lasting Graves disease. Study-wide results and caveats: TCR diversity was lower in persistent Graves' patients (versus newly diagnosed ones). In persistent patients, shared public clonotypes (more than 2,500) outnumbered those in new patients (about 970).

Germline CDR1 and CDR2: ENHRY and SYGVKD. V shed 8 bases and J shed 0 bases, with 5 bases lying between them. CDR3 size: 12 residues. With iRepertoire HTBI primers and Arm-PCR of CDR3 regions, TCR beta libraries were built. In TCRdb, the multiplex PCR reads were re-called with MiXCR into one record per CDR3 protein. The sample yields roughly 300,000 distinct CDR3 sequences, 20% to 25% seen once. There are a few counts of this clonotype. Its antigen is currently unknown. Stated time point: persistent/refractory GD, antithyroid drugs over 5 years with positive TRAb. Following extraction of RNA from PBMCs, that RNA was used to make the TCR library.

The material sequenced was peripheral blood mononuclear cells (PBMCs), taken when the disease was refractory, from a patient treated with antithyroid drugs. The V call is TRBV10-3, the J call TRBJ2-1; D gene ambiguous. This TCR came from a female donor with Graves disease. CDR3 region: CAIEDSYNEQFF. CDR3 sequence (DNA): TGTGCCATCGAGGACTCCTACAATGAGCAGTTCTTC.